The 9 T cell receptor beta chains below come from one sample, sequenced in a study of T cells in Graves' hyperthyroidism and ophthalmopathy. Using RNA transcripts as the source, TCR beta CDR3 regions were amplified. The TCR CDR3 was amplified in a first-round RT-PCR using the HTBI primer set. One entry per CDR3 protein, called by TCRdb with MiXCR from the multiplex PCR reads. The sample lists 280,000 or so distinct CDR3 sequences, around 15% occurring once. The sample consisted of blood. The receptors come from a woman aged 45 to 65 with Graves' hyperthyroidism that later progressed to Graves' ophthalmopathy.

This clonotype was observed many times. The rearrangement joins TRBV7-9 to TRBJ2-7; 8 bases are shared with TRBD2. The germline gives CDR1 SEHNR, CDR2 FQNEAQ (reference sequence). The V gene end was trimmed by 4 bases and the J gene end by 0 bases; junction bases not matched to a gene: 5. The CDR3 is 15 amino acids. DNA of the CDR3: TGTGCCAGCAGCTCGGGAGGGGCCCGCTCCTACGAGCAGTACTTC. Its protein product is CASSSGGARSYEQYF. Drawing the rest from reference TRBV7-9 and TRBJ2-7, the complete variable domain is DTGVSQNPRHKITKRGQNVTFRCDPISEHNRLYWYRQTLGQGPEFLTYFQNEAQLEKSRLLSDRFSAERPKGSFSTLEIQRTEQGDSAMYLCASSSGGARSYEQYFGPGTRLTVT.

This chain links TRBV7-9 with TRBJ2-5, with D possibly TRBD2 on 5 matching bases. Deletions cut 4 bases from V and 14 bases from J, with 14 bases between. Germline V lookup: CDR1 SEHNR, CDR2 FQNEAQ (reference sequence). The CDR3 runs to 11 residues. The CDR3 sequence: CASSSGLDYYF. CDR3 coding DNA: TGTGCCAGCAGCTCCGGACTTGACTATTACTTC.

This clonotype came up many times. This chain connects TRBV10-3 to TRBJ2-3; D is possibly TRBD1 (6 bases). The length of the CDR3 is 15 residues. The V end lost 2 bases, the J end lost 1 base, and 10 bases lay between the germline ends. Germline CDR1 is ENHRY and CDR2 is SYGVKD. This CDR3 reads CAISEGQTGTDTQYF. In nucleotides, the CDR3 is TGTGCCATCAGTGAGGGACAGACCGGCACAGATACGCAGTATTTT.

This clonotype appeared many times. The J gene is TRBJ1-1, the V gene TRBV7-9; 7 bases match TRBD1. The V gene end was trimmed by 5 bases and the J gene end by 11 bases; junction bases not matched to a gene: 14. Germline V CDR1 and CDR2: SEHNR, FQNEAQ (reference sequence). This CDR3 has 14 amino acids. The CDR3 region is CASSPLKLTGDAFF. The CDR3 coding sequence is TGTGCCAGCAGCCCACTCAAACTTACAGGGGACGCTTTCTTT.

This clonotype showed up many times. V is TRBV7-2 and J is TRBJ1-1; D possibly corresponds to TRBD1 (6 bases). The germline V gene encodes CDR1 SGHTA and CDR2 FQGNSA. Trimming shortened V by 2 bases and J by 7 bases, and 11 bases separated the two germline ends. The CDR3 has 13 residues. The CDR3 here is CASSLKGGVEAFF. CDR3 bases: TGTGCCAGCAGCTTAAAGGGGGGCGTTGAAGCTTTCTTT. The full variable domain, rest sourced from reference TRBV7-2 and TRBJ1-1, is GAGVSQSPSNKVTEKGKDVELRCDPISGHTALYWYRQSLGQGLEFLIYFQGNSAPDKSGLPSDRFSAERTGGSVSTLTIQRTQQEDSAVYLCASSLKGGVEAFFGQGTRLTVV.

The chain uses TRBV28 and TRBJ2-7; possibly TRBD1 or TRBD2 for D (7 bases each). The ends were cut back, 6 bases at V and 2 bases at J, with 14 bases in the middle. The CDR3 is 14 residues long. Germline V gene data show CDR1 as MDHEN and CDR2 as SYDVKM. CDR3 in amino acids: CASRGEGATYEQYF. The DNA of the CDR3 is TGTGCCAGCAGGGGGGAGGGGGCTACCTACGAGCAGTACTTC.

This clonotype showed up many times. The chain couples TRBV3-1 to TRBJ1-1; D call uncertain. V shed 4 bases and J shed 0 bases, with 9 bases lying between them. The length of the CDR3 is 14 residues. Looked up from germline, CDR1 is LGHDT and CDR2 is YNNKEL (reference sequence). CDR3 sequence reads: CASSLDKMNTEAFF. CDR3 in DNA: TGTGCCAGCAGCCTAGACAAGATGAACACTGAAGCTTTCTTT.

This clonotype was counted ten times or more. The chain couples TRBV11-2 to TRBJ2-1, with D possibly being TRBD2 (5 bases). Germline loops: CDR1 SGHAT, CDR2 FQNNGV. Trimming left V 3 bases short and J 4 bases short, with 19 bases between. The CDR3 spans 17 residues. As DNA, the CDR3 is TGTGCCAGCAGCTTCCGGGGAAGCGCACGCCCGTACAATGAGCAGTTCTTC. Its protein product is CASSFRGSARPYNEQFF.

This clonotype occurred many times. This chain connects TRBV7-9 to TRBJ2-7, with D perhaps matching TRBD1 or TRBD2 (6 bases each). Trimming cost V 3 bases and J 3 bases, with 9 bases left between them. This CDR3 has 13 amino acids. In germline, CDR1 is SEHNR, CDR2 FQNEAQ (reference sequence). For the CDR3, the DNA is TGTGCCAGCAGCTTGGGGGGCCTCTACGAGCAGTACTTC. Its translation: CASSLGGLYEQYF.